The rows below give T cell receptor beta chains drawn from one sample of a study of cytomegalovirus exposure and HLA in healthy donors. TCRdb's table, derived via immunoSEQ multiplex PCR, lists solely in-frame clones and lacks some. This table holds roughly 140,000 clones, 60% to 85% found once. The specimen sequenced was PBMCs. These receptors originate from a man aged 35 to 55 in good health and CMV-seropositive. Each CDR3 is given with its conserved first and last residue. Fields, in order: D gene, V gene, clone size, J gene, CDR3 DNA, CDR3 protein. A D gene is named only where the DNA matches it firmly. Size values are once, few and many counts, or a class for expanded clones, and some rows have none.

>NA|TRBV15|NA|TRBJ1-5
TGTGCCACCGACCGGGGAAGGGTTGATCAGCCCCAGCATTTT
CATDRGRVDQPQHF
>NA|TRBV6-5|NA|TRBJ2-1
TGTGCCAGCAGTTACTCTACTGGGAGGGGGACTGAGCAGTTCTTC
CASSYSTGRGTEQFF
>NA|TRBV30|NA|TRBJ2-6
TGTGCCTGGACTATCTCTGGGGCCAACGTCCTGACTTTC
CAWTISGANVLTF
>TRBD1|TRBV15|NA|TRBJ2-6
TGTGCCACCAGCAGAAACTACGGACAGGGGGCAGCTGGGGCCAACGTCCTGACTTTC
CATSRNYGQGAAGANVLTF
>TRBD1|TRBV19|few|TRBJ2-5
TGTGCCAGTAGTATGTGGGGACAGGGCTTCCAAGAGACCCAGTACTTC
CASSMWGQGFQETQYF
>TRBD2|TRBV6-5|NA|TRBJ2-1
TGTGCCAGCAGCTTGCGGGAGTTATCCTACAATGAGCAGTTCTTC
CASSLRELSYNEQFF
>NA|TRBV5-5|NA|TRBJ1-4
TGTGCCAGCAGCTTGATGCGGGGGCCAAAGGAGGCAACTAATGAAAAACTGTTTTTT
CASSLMRGPKEATNEKLFF
>TRBD2|TRBV5-8|NA|TRBJ2-5
TGTGCCAGCAGCTCCGGGACTAGCGGGGGCCAGACCCAGTACTTC
CASSSGTSGGQTQYF
>NA|TRBV2|few|TRBJ1-1
TGTGCCAGCAACATGGAGCGTGCTGAAGCTTTCTTT
CASNMERAEAFF
>NA|TRBV18|few|TRBJ2-3
TGTGCCAGCTCACCGGGAGGAGATACGCAGTATTTT
CASSPGGDTQYF
>NA|TRBV6-5|NA|TRBJ2-3
TGTGCCAGCAGTTACGGACCTTCGGGGGCAGATACGCAGTATTTT
CASSYGPSGADTQYF
>NA|TRBV30|NA|TRBJ2-1
TGTGCCTGGAGTGCGGAGTACAATGAGCAGTTCTTC
CAWSAEYNEQFF
>TRBD1|TRBV5-6|NA|TRBJ1-1
TGTGCCAGCAGCTCCGGACAGGGGGCTTCGAACACTGAAGCTTTCTTT
CASSSGQGASNTEAFF
>TRBD1|TRBV6-1|NA|TRBJ1-5
TGTGCCAGCAGGCGACAGGGGGGCTACAATCAGCCCCAGCATTTT
CASRRQGGYNQPQHF
>NA|TRBV19|NA|TRBJ1-5
TGTGCCAGTTCTCTAAACCGATTCAATCAGCCCCAGCATTTT
CASSLNRFNQPQHF
>NA|TRBV6-4|NA|TRBJ2-1
TGTGCCAGCAGTGATCAGGGTAGCTCCTACAATGAGCAGTTCTTC
CASSDQGSSYNEQFF
>TRBD1|TRBV27|once|TRBJ2-7
TGTGCCAGCAGTTTGGGGCAGGGGGTCATCTACGAGCAGTACTTC
CASSLGQGVIYEQYF
>NA|TRBV6-5|once|TRBJ1-3
TGTGCCAGCAGACTCGGGAACTCTGGAAACACCATATATTTT
CASRLGNSGNTIYF
>NA|TRBV19|NA|TRBJ2-3
TGTGCCAGTAGTATAGATCGAGAGTCCTCTAGCACAGATACGCAGTATTTT
CASSIDRESSSTDTQYF
>TRBD2|TRBV5-5|few|TRBJ2-3
TGTGCCAGCAGCCATACTAGCGGGAGGACTTTCGTCACAGATACGCAGTATTTT
CASSHTSGRTFVTDTQYF
>NA|TRBV6-6|NA|TRBJ2-1
TGTGCCAGCAGTTTCCTAGTTGGTGAGCAGTTCTTC
CASSFLVGEQFF
>TRBD1|TRBV7-9|once|TRBJ2-3
TGTGCCAGCAGCTCGACAGGGGGTGCAGATACGCAGTATTTT
CASSSTGGADTQYF
>NA|TRBV7-9|NA|TRBJ1-5
TGTGCCAGCAGCCCCGGGGTGGTAGGCAATCAGCCCCAGCATTTT
CASSPGVVGNQPQHF